This T cell receptor beta chain was sequenced for a study of blood T cell repertoires in COVID-19. TCRdb keeps only in-frame clones here, not all; method: immunoSEQ multiplex PCR. This table has 350,000 to 400,000 clones, 87% appearing once. In this sample, this clone turned up once. The CDR3 covers 15 residues. Trimming removed 5 bases from V and 1 base from J, with 11 bases in between. Germline values: CDR1 KGHDR, CDR2 SFDVKD. This receptor was obtained from a man aged 40-50 years in a cohort exposed to, infected with or recovered from COVID-19 (not recorded which). The gene calls are TRBV24-1 and TRBJ1-5; D ambiguous. Source material: PBMCs or T cells enriched from blood (not recorded which). Here the CDR3 reads CATSAAWESNQPQHF. The CDR3 coding sequence is TGTGCCACCAGTGCGGCTTGGGAGAGCAATCAGCCCCAGCATTTT.